A single sample is the source of the 10 T cell receptor beta chains below, sequenced in a study of radiation and T cells in renal cell carcinoma. The protocol was immunoSEQ multiplex PCR, while the TCRdb copy is restricted to in-frame clones and leaves out a portion. Altogether over 120,000 clones are present, about 88% being singletons, with the ten largest covering approximately 12%. Described time point: baseline pretreatment blood. The treatment was: 15 Gy SBRT to primary tumor, nephrectomy 4 weeks later. Sequencing was performed on blood, taken from a patient whose treatment included radiotherapy and nephrectomy. These receptors all come from a woman between 45 and 65 years old with renal cell carcinoma.

The rearrangement links TRBV10-1 to TRBJ1-1; 9 bases are a match to TRBD1. This CDR3 region has 15 residues. The J segment lost 0 bases and the V segment lost 3 bases, leaving 2 bases of the junction unmatched. The germline gives CDR1 WNHNN, CDR2 SYGVQD (reference sequence). The CDR3 loop is CASSDDRGMNTEAFF. CDR3 DNA sequence: TGCGCCAGCAGTGACGACAGGGGGATGAACACTGAAGCTTTCTTT.

The chain is built from TRBV19 and TRBJ1-1; TRBD1 agrees at 10 bases. The V and J ends lost 4 bases and 3 bases, in that order; junction bases with no gene match: 5. Germline CDR1 LNHDA, CDR2 SQIVND (reference sequence). CDR3 length: 15 amino acids. CDR3 coding DNA: TGTGCCAGTAGTACTACCGGGACAGGGGACACTGAAGCTTTCTTT. This encodes CASSTTGTGDTEAFF.

The rearrangement links TRBV7-2 to TRBJ2-5; the match to TRBD2 covers 9 bases. After removal of 3 bases from V and 3 bases from J, the junction contained 11 bases not matched to a gene. The CDR3 runs to 17 residues. CDR1 and CDR2 (germline): SGHTA, FQGNSA. This CDR3 reads CASSLLSRIAGEETQYF. In nucleotides, the CDR3 is TGTGCCAGCAGCTTGCTGTCCCGAATAGCGGGGGAAGAGACCCAGTACTTC.

The chain is built from TRBV5-1 and TRBJ1-2; 9 positions match TRBD1. Trimming took 2 bases from V and 7 from J; bases not matched to a gene: 15. The germline V gene encodes CDR1 SGHRS and CDR2 YFSETQ. The CDR3 totals 17 residues. The CDR3: CASSFRPGQGRNRGYTF. The CDR3 bases are TGCGCCAGCAGCTTCCGCCCGGGACAGGGAAGAAACCGTGGCTACACCTTC.

This clone was seen just once. J is TRBJ2-3 and V is TRBV19; possibly TRBD2 for D (5 bases). V was trimmed by 5 bases and J by 0 bases, leaving 21 bases between them. Germline V gene lookup returns CDR1 LNHDA and CDR2 SQIVND (reference sequence). The CDR3 sequence is 18 residues long. The CDR3: CASSPRGEGWPSTDTQYF. The DNA of the CDR3 is TGTGCCAGTAGTCCCCGAGGAGAGGGTTGGCCTAGCACAGATACGCAGTATTTT.

V usage is TRBV5-5 and J usage is TRBJ1-5; D ambiguous. CDR1 and CDR2 from the germline V gene are SGHKS and YYEKEE (reference sequence). V lost 3 bases and J lost 7, with 11 bases in between. The CDR3 spans 13 residues. DNA for the CDR3: TGTGCCAGCAGCTACACAAAGGAACAGCCCCAGCATTTT. It yields the protein CASSYTKEQPQHF.

This clone was detected a few times. This chain uses TRBV2 with TRBJ2-7, with D tentatively TRBD2 (5 bases). V lost 7 bases and J 5 bases, leaving 9 bases between the germline ends. Germline loops: CDR1 SNHLY, CDR2 FYNNEI. The CDR3 is 11 residues long. This CDR3 reads CASKRMDEQYF. The CDR3, as DNA: TGTGCCAGCAAGCGGATGGACGAGCAGTACTTC.

V is TRBV5-5 and J is TRBJ1-5; TRBD1 might be the D (6 bases). Germline CDR1 and CDR2: SGHKS and YYEKEE (reference sequence). V shed 1 base and J shed 9 bases, with 17 bases lying between them. The CDR3 is 15 amino acids. The CDR3 DNA is TGTGCCAGCAGCTTGAATATCAGGGGTCCAGGGCCCCAGCATTTT. Its translation: CASSLNIRGPGPQHF.

The chain combines TRBV5-1 with TRBJ2-3, with TRBD2 matching over 7 bases. Germline CDR1 reads SGHRS; CDR2 reads YFSETQ. This CDR3 spans 14 amino acids. The V and J ends lost 2 bases and 0 bases, in that order; junction bases with no gene match: 0. The CDR3 is CASSFSGSTDTQYF. DNA of the CDR3: TGCGCCAGCAGCTTTAGCGGGAGCACAGATACGCAGTATTTT.

The V and J genes are TRBV5-1 and TRBJ2-4; tentatively, D is TRBD1 (5 bases). Trimming stripped 0 bases from V and 0 bases from J, with 13 bases between. Germline V gene data show CDR1 as SGHRS and CDR2 as YFSETQ. The CDR3 length is 17 residues. The CDR3 DNA reads as TGCGCCAGCAGCTTGGGTCAGGGAACAATAGCCAAAAACATTCAGTACTTC. Its translation is CASSLGQGTIAKNIQYF.